This T cell receptor beta chain came from a study of T-cell reconstitution after alpha-beta-depleted transplantation in children. Findings and limits, study-wide: Reports say that about two months after transplant, the alpha-beta T cells came out of several hundred graft clones that had expanded. Among T cells one year after transplant, newly produced cells accounted for most counts and diversity.

The CDR3 is 16 amino acids. V lost 2 bases and J 2 bases, leaving 14 bases between the germline ends. Construction of the TCRbeta library involved unique molecular identifiers. TCRdb re-analysed the PCR reads in MiXCR, keeping a single row per CDR3 protein. This repertoire shows around 960,000 distinct CDR3 sequences, 25% to 35% found once; its top ten account for about 28%. Only a few counts were recorded for this clonotype. Its target is not known. The rearrangement uses TRBV23-1 and TRBJ2-3, with a weak D call TRBD2 (7 bases). TRBV23-1 is placed among ORFs of uncertain function. The TCR comes from a boy in the first two years of life who had a stem cell transplant for SCID, so the T cells may come from the graft donor. Sequencing was performed on PBMCs, mostly from graft donor cells, taken 360 days after TCRalphabeta/CD19-depleted stem cell transplant. CDR3 sequence: CASSQTRGGPTDTQYF. The DNA of the CDR3 is TGCGCCAGCAGTCAAACCCGCGGGGGCCCCACAGATACGCAGTATTTT.